Below are 8 T cell receptor beta chains sequenced from a single sample in a study of CD8 T cells in ankylosing spondylitis. TCRdb redid the calling of the 5' RACE reads with MiXCR, one entry per CDR3 protein. The sample consists of roughly 120,000 distinct CDR3 sequences, roughly an eighth of them appearing once. The specimen was blood, either unsorted or a sorted T cell fraction (not recorded which). All receptors derive from a female donor with ankylosing spondylitis or in good health (not recorded which).

In this sample, this clonotype turned up many times. The chain is built from TRBV10-3 and TRBJ2-7; 9 positions agree with TRBD1. The CDR3 spans 12 residues. Germline V gene data show CDR1 as ENHRY and CDR2 as SYGVKD. V lost 3 bases and J lost 8; bases outside the gene matches: 2. For the CDR3, the DNA is TGTGCCATCAGTGATGGGACAGGGAAGCAGTACTTC. It specifies CAISDGTGKQYF.

This clonotype was counted many times. The V gene is TRBV29-1, the J gene TRBJ2-1, with unresolved D. Germline V gives CDR1 SQVTM, CDR2 ANQGSEA. CDR3 length: 12 residues. Trimming left V 4 bases short and J 4 bases short, with 8 bases between. DNA for the CDR3: TGCAGCGTTGGAAGGGATTACAATGAGCAGTTCTTC. Its translation: CSVGRDYNEQFF.

This clonotype was observed at least ten times. V usage is TRBV20-1 and J usage is TRBJ1-4; D not certain. The germline V gene encodes CDR1 DFQATT and CDR2 SNEGSKA (reference sequence). Trimming shortened V by 2 bases and J by 0 bases, and 7 bases separated the two germline ends. The CDR3 consists of 14 residues. The CDR3 coding sequence is TGCAGTGCTAGACAGTTCACAACTAATGAAAAACTGTTTTTT. This gives the protein CSARQFTTNEKLFF.

V is TRBV5-1 and J is TRBJ1-4; 7 nucleotides match TRBD1. J lost 8 bases, V lost 3 bases, and 10 bases had no gene match. Germline lookup yields CDR1 SGHRS and CDR2 YFSETQ. The CDR3 has 15 amino acids. The CDR3 DNA is TGCGCCAGCAGCTCGCAATCAGGGGGGGGAGAAAAACTGTTTTTT. Translating it yields CASSSQSGGGEKLFF. Combining the CDR3 with reference TRBV5-1 and TRBJ1-4 gives the whole variable domain KAGVTQTPRYLIKTRGQQVTLSCSPISGHRSVSWYQQTPGQGLQFLFEYFSETQRNKGNFPGRFSGRQFSNSRSEMNVSTLELGDSALYLCASSSQSGGGEKLFFGSGTQLSVL.

At least ten counts were recorded for this clonotype. CDR3 residues: CAIRIPGLRKLFF. DNA for the CDR3: TGTGCCATAAGGATACCGGGACTTAGAAAACTGTTTTTT. The V gene is TRBV7-2, the J gene TRBJ1-4, with D maybe TRBD1 (5 bases). Germline V lookup: CDR1 SGHTA, CDR2 FQGNSA. Trimming shortened V by 10 bases and J by 10 bases, and 19 bases separated the two germline ends. CDR3 length: 13 amino acids.

J is TRBJ2-2 and V is TRBV29-1; a weak D match, TRBD2 (6 bases). Trimming stripped 4 bases from V and 0 bases from J, with 9 bases between. The V gene's germline CDR1 is SQVTM and CDR2 ANQGSEA. CDR3 size: 14 residues. CDR3 DNA: TGCAGCGTTGCTAGCGCCCCGAACACCGGGGAGCTGTTTTTT. Translating it yields CSVASAPNTGELFF.

The V call is TRBV29-1, the J call TRBJ1-5; 11 positions agree with TRBD1. CDR1 is SQVTM, CDR2 ANQGSEA, per germline. The CDR3 covers 15 residues. Trimming took 4 bases from V and 6 from J; bases not matched to a gene: 8. This CDR3 reads CSVGAGTGGGQPQHF. CDR3 nucleotide sequence: TGCAGCGTTGGCGCCGGGACAGGGGGAGGTCAGCCCCAGCATTTT.

The rearrangement uses TRBV9 and TRBJ2-1; D is possibly TRBD2 (5 bases). The CDR3 runs to 17 residues. Germline V lookup: CDR1 SGDLS, CDR2 YYNGEE. The ends were cut back, 9 bases at V and 0 bases at J, with 22 bases in the middle. Here the CDR3 DNA reads TGTGCCAAACCCGAAGGGTGCACTGGGAGCTCCTACAATGAGCAGTTCTTC. This translates into CAKPEGCTGSSYNEQFF.